This T cell receptor (beta chain) was profiled in a study of cytomegalovirus exposure and HLA in healthy donors. Use of 60 Vbeta and 13 Jbeta primers characterized the PCR. Using immunoSEQ multiplex PCR, the repertoire was profiled, and TCRdb retains in-frame clones only, with some absent. The data show some 150,000 clones, around 64% seen once. The TCR sequence derives from a young woman in good health and CMV-seronegative. Sequenced sample: PBMCs.

DNA for the CDR3: TGTGCCAGCAGCGTAGAGGCGGGAGTGGGTAATGAGCAGTTCTTC. This gives the protein CASSVEAGVGNEQFF. The chain employs TRBV9 and TRBJ2-1, with 7 nucleotides matching TRBD2. V was clipped by 0 bases and J by 7 bases; unmatched bases: 7. This CDR3 is 15 amino acids long. Germline V gene sequence: CDR1 SGDLS, CDR2 YYNGEE.